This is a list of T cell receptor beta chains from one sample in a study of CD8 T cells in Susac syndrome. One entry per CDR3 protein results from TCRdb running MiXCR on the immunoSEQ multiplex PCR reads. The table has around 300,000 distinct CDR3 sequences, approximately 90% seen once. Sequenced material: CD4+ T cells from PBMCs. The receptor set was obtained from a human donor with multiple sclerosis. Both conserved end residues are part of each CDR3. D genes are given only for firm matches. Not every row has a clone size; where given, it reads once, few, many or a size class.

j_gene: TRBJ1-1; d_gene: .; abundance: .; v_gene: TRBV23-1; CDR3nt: TGCGCCAGCAGTCATGACAGATACTCTGAAGCTTTCTTT; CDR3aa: CASSHDRYSEAFF
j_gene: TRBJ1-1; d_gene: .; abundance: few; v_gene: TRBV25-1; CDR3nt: TGTGCCAGCAGTGGAGGTGGGGGGATCCGCACTGAAGCTTTCTTT; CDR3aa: CASSGGGGIRTEAFF
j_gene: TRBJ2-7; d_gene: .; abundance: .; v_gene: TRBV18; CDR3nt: TGTGCCAGCTCACCCGGGCGGTTTAATGATGAGCAGTACTTC; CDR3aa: CASSPGRFNDEQYF
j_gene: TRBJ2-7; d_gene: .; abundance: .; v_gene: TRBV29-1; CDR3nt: TGCAGCGTTGACAGGTTAACCTCCTACGAGCAGTACTTC; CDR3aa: CSVDRLTSYEQYF
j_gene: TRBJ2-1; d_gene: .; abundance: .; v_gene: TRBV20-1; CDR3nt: TGCAGTGCTAGTAAACAGGGAGGTGGAAATGAGCAGTTCTTC; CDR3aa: CSASKQGGGNEQFF
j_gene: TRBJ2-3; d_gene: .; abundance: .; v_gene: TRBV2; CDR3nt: TGTGCCAGCAGTGAGCAAGTCTCCATGCCAGATACGCAGTATTTT; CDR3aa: CASSEQVSMPDTQYF
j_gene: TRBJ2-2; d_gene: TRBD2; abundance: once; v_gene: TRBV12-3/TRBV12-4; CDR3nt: TGTGCCAGCAGTTTCAACGGGGGGGCCCGAGGGGAGCTGTTTTTT; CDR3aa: CASSFNGGARGELFF
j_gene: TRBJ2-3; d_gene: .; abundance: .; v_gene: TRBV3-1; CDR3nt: TGTGCCAGCAGCCAAGGGCCAAATACGCAGTATTTT; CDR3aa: CASSQGPNTQYF
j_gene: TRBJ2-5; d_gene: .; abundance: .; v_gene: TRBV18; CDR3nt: TGTGCCAGCTCACCCACCGCCGAGACCCAGTACTTC; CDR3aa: CASSPTAETQYF
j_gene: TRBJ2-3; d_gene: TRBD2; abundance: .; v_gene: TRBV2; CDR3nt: TGTGCCAGCAGTGCCCGACTAGCGGGTGTGGGAGATACGCAGTATTTT; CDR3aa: CASSARLAGVGDTQYF
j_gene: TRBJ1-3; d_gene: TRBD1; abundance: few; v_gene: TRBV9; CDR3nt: TGTGCCAGCAGCGCGGACAGGGCCTCTGGAAACACCATATATTTT; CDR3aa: CASSADRASGNTIYF
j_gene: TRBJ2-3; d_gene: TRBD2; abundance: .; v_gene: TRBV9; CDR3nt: TGTGCCAGCAGCGCGACCGGGACTAGCGGCACAGATACGCAGTATTTT; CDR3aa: CASSATGTSGTDTQYF
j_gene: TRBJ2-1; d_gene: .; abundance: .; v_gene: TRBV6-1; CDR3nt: TGTGCCAGCAGTATACAAAATCTAAACAATGAGCAGTTCTTC; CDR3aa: CASSIQNLNNEQFF
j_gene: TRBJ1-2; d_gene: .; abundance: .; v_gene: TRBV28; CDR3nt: TGTGCCAGCAGTGTCAGATTCTATGGCTACACCTTC; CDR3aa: CASSVRFYGYTF
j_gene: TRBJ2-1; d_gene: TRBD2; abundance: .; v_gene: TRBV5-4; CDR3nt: TGTGCCAGCAGCTCCAAGCGGGGACTCGAGGGCAATGAGCAGTTCTTC; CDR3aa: CASSSKRGLEGNEQFF
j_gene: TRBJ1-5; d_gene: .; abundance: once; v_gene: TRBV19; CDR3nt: TGTGCCAGTAGTATCCGGGACGCGTCGCCCCAGCATTTT; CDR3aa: CASSIRDASPQHF
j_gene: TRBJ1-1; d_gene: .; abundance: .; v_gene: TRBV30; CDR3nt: TGTGCCTGGACCCTCGGGACCGCTCTCGGCACTGAAGCTTTCTTT; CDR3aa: CAWTLGTALGTEAFF
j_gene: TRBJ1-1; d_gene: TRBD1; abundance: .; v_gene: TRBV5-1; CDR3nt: TGCGCCAGCAGCCTAACCGGGACAGACACTGAAGCTTTCTTT; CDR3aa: CASSLTGTDTEAFF
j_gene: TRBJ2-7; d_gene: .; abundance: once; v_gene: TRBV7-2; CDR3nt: TGTGCCAGCAGCTTAATCTCCCACGAGCAGTACTTC; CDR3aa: CASSLISHEQYF
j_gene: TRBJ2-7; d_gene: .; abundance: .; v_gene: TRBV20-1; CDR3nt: TGCAGTGCTAGAGATCACAGATACGAGCAGTACTTC; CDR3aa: CSARDHRYEQYF
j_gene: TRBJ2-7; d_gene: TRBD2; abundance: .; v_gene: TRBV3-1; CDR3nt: TGTGCCAGCAGCCTCCGACTTATGGGACTAGCGGGAGAGCAGTACTTC; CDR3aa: CASSLRLMGLAGEQYF
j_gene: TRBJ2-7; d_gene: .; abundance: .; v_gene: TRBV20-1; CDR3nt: TGCAGTGCTAGTCGGCGGAGATCTTTGGGACTCTCCTACGAGCAGTACTTC; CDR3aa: CSASRRRSLGLSYEQYF
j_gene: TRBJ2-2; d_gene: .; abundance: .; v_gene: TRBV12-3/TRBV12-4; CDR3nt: TGTGCCAGCGGAAGTAGGATTCATTTCGGGGAGCTGTTTTTT; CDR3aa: CASGSRIHFGELFF
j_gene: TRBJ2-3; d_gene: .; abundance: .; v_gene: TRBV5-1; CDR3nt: TGCGCCAGCAGCTTGACGGAGGGGATGGATACGCAGTATTTT; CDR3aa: CASSLTEGMDTQYF
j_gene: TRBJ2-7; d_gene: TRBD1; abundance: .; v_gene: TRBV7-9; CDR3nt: TGTGCCAGCAGCAACCTGGACAGGGGACACCGGGAGCAGTACTTC; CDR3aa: CASSNLDRGHREQYF
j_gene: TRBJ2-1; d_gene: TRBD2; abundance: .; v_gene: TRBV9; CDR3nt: TGTGCCAGCAGCGTAGGTTGGACTAGCGCCCCTTCCTACAATGAGCAGTTCTTC; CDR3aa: CASSVGWTSAPSYNEQFF
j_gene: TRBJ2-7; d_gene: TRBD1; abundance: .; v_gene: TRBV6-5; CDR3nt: TGTGCCAGCAATCGACTCTCGACAGGGACGTGCGAGCAGTACTTC; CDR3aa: CASNRLSTGTCEQYF
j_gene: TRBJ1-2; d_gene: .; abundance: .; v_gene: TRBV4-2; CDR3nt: TGTGCCAGCAGCCAAGCCCGGGGCAGGGGTATTGGAGGCTACACCTTC; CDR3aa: CASSQARGRGIGGYTF
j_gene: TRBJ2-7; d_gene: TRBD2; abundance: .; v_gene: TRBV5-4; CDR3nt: TGTGCCAGCAGCTTGGGCTCTAGCGGGAGTTTTAACGAGCAGTACTTC; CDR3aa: CASSLGSSGSFNEQYF
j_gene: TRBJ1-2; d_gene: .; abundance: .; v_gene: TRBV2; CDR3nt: TGTGCCAGCACTGTGACCCGAGCTAACTATGGCTACACCTTC; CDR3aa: CASTVTRANYGYTF
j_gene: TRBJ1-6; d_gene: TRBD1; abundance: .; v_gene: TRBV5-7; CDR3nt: TGTGCCAGCAGCTCCCCGGACAGGGTTAATTCACCCCTCCACTTT; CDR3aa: CASSSPDRVNSPLHF
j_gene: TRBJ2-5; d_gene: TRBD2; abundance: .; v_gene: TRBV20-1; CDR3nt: TGCAGTGCTAGAGGTCGAGGGACTAGCGGGAGGTCGGGAGAGACCCAGTACTTC; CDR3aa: CSARGRGTSGRSGETQYF
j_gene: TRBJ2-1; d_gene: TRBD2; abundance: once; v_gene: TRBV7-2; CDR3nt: TGTGCCAGCAGCTTGGCGGGGGGAAGGGTGGATGAGCAGTTCTTC; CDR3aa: CASSLAGGRVDEQFF
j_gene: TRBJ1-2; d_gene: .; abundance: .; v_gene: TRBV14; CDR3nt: TGTGCCAGCAGCCAAGAGGTTGGGTATGGCTACACCTTC; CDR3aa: CASSQEVGYGYTF
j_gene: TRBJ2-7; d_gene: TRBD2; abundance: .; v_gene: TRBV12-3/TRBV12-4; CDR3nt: TGTGCCAGCAGTTTAGCGGGGGGGAGGGCCAACGAGCAGTACTTC; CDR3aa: CASSLAGGRANEQYF
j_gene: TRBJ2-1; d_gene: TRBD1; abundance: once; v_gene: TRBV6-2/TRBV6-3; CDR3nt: TGTGCCAGTGGAAGGGACAGGGCATGGAATGAGCAGTTCTTC; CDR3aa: CASGRDRAWNEQFF
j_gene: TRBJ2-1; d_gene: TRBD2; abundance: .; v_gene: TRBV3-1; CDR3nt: TGTGCCAGCAGCCGGGGGACTACCAACAATGAGCAGTTCTTC; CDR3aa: CASSRGTTNNEQFF